The rows below give T cell receptor beta chains drawn from one sample of a study of cytomegalovirus exposure and HLA in healthy donors. Clones were read by immunoSEQ multiplex PCR, and TCRdb kept only the in-frame ones, dropping some. This sample carries 150,000 to 200,000 clones, around 85% of them seen once, and the ten largest clones take about 1.7%. The specimen sequenced was PBMCs. The receptor set was obtained from a man younger than 35 in good health and CMV-seronegative. CDR3s include the opening cysteine and the closing phenylalanine or tryptophan. A clone size is listed for some rows: how often the clone was seen (once, few, many), or a class if it is expanded.

J	V	size	CDR3
TRBJ2-3	TRBV5-1	once	CASSRGDTQYF
TRBJ1-1	TRBV19	-	CASSAGSLNTEAFF
TRBJ2-7	TRBV4-3	-	CASSQDTGLAGGRGNEQYF
TRBJ1-6	TRBV4-1	-	CASSKSQLSYNSPLHF
-	TRBV7-9	-	CASSSGAGTGAYEQYF
TRBJ2-5	TRBV11-2	-	CASSFGIASGGQETQYF
TRBJ1-2	TRBV5-8	once	CASSRAGGYGYTF
TRBJ2-5	TRBV9	-	CASSVALNRQETQYF
TRBJ2-2	TRBV29-1	-	CSVGYIEGSWWVAGELFF
TRBJ2-7	TRBV25-1	-	CASSADTVLGQYF
TRBJ2-1	TRBV28	once	CASSVPGLAGDYQFF
TRBJ1-3	TRBV7-2	-	CASSRDRGNTIYF
TRBJ2-7	TRBV9	-	CASSPQRGGSEQYF
TRBJ2-7	TRBV11-2	few	CASSRTGVYTYEQYF
TRBJ1-1	TRBV7-8	once	CASSSGTSNTEAFF
TRBJ2-7	TRBV27	once	CASSPGTGTEQYF
TRBJ2-7	TRBV27	-	CASSLSRQGSYEQYF
TRBJ1-5	TRBV2	-	CASSVGGSGQPQHF
TRBJ1-2	TRBV6-1	-	CASRTGADGYTF
TRBJ2-3	TRBV7-3	-	CASSTGLAGVGDTQYF
TRBJ2-2	TRBV7-8	-	CASSLAAGELFF
TRBJ2-4	TRBV9	-	CASSVAPTDRRGNIQYF
TRBJ1-5	TRBV27	-	CASSPWQGSNQPQHF
TRBJ2-7	TRBV21-1	few	CASSSAGTSGGQSYEQYF
TRBJ2-5	TRBV7-8	-	CASSLVVAGASQETQYF
TRBJ1-2	TRBV5-1	-	CASSWGTGEGDGYTF
TRBJ2-1	TRBV27	-	CASSLGLAGPYNEQFF
TRBJ2-3	TRBV5-4	-	CASRSGGQGFPDTQYF
TRBJ1-4	TRBV6-6	-	CASSYLSGNNEKLFF
TRBJ1-4	TRBV4-3	-	CASSRGQANEKLFF
TRBJ1-2	TRBV7-9	-	CASSLASGTGYGYTF
TRBJ1-1	TRBV25-1	-	CASSEILAGRAFF
TRBJ1-4	TRBV13	-	CASSLRPHEATNEKLFF
TRBJ2-7	TRBV28	-	CASSPPQGAGYEQYF
TRBJ1-1	TRBV4-1	-	CASSRVTAPNTEAFF
TRBJ2-7	TRBV11-2	-	CASSVYSGHYEQYF
TRBJ1-5	TRBV11-2	-	CASSIDREQPQHF
TRBJ2-3	TRBV4-1	-	CASSQEGAGMVADTQYF
TRBJ1-2	TRBV4-2	few	CASSQDDQGNYGYTF
TRBJ1-2	TRBV7-9	once	CSSSLWDGGPSRGYGYTF
TRBJ2-2	TRBV7-3	-	CASSLYPPGGVDTGELFF
TRBJ2-2	TRBV5-6	once	CASSFTAPNTGELFF
TRBJ2-3	TRBV5-1	-	CASRSGLAEDTDTQYF
TRBJ2-7	TRBV2	-	CASTRGTASYEQYF